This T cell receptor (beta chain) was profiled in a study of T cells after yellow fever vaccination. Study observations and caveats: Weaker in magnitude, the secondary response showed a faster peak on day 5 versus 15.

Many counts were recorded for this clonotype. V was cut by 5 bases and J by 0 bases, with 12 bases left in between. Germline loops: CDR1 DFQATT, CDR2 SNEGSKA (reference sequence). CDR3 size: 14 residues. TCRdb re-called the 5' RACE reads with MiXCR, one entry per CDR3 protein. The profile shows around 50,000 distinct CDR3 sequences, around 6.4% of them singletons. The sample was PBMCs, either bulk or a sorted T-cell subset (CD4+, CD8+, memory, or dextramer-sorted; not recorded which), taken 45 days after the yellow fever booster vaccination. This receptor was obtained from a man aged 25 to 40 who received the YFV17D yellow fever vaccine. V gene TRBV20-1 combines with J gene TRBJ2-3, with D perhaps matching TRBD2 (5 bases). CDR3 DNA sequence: TGCAGTGCTGTCAGCGGTTCTAGCACAGATACGCAGTATTTT. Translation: CSAVSGSSTDTQYF.